This TCR beta chain came from a study of beta chain features in type 1 diabetes. The overall study: All samples combined gave over 100 million sorted cells for examination. General study results and limits: The naive, central memory and Treg TCRB repertoires of patients appeared to be more similar to one another than those of healthy donors. Shortening of TCRB CDR3s, moderate but significant, appeared in all four CD4+ subsets of Type 1 diabetes patients.

A word on this clone: The antigen is undetermined.

CDR3 length equals 16 residues. Germline CDR1 is SGHRS and CDR2 is YFSETQ. With 1 base removed from V and 0 bases from J, the gap between germline ends came to 13 bases. Expressed TCRB transcripts were sequenced because the entire RNA isolate underwent reverse transcription. The data were produced by immunoSEQ multiplex PCR, yet TCRdb's version contains in-frame clones alone and is incomplete. The profile shows 550,000 to 850,000 clones, around 15% of them singletons. This receptor was identified in a man younger than 30 with type 1 diabetes. The sequenced sample consisted of naive CD4+ T cells from blood. This chain joins TRBV5-1 and TRBJ1-1; no reliable D call. CDR3 amino acids: CASSLLSGLMNTEAFF. The CDR3 DNA follows: TGCGCCAGCAGCTTGCTGAGCGGGCTCATGAACACTGAAGCTTTCTTT.